The sequence of this T cell receptor (beta chain) was determined in a study of control samples from healthy donors and cancer patients. This clone was seen once. Clones were sequenced by immunoSEQ multiplex PCR, and TCRdb holds only the in-frame ones, with some missing. The sample lists approximately 150,000 clones; about 90% were seen once. This receptor was obtained from a woman under 40 in good health. The sample was blood.

CDR3 DNA sequence: TGTGCCAGCAGTAGTCCGGGGGTACAGGGGACGGTCTCCTACAATGAGCAGTTCTTC. Translation: CASSSPGVQGTVSYNEQFF. This chain joins TRBV27 and TRBJ2-1; D is perhaps TRBD1 (7 bases). This CDR3 spans 19 amino acids. CDR1 is MNHEY, CDR2 SMNVEV, per germline (reference sequence). V was trimmed by 5 bases and J by 0 bases, leaving 23 bases between them.